The 30 T cell receptor beta chains in this list originate from one sample, sequenced in a study of read filtering for tumor transcriptome and immune sequencing. This library used roughly 370 ng RNA and molecular barcoded adaptors spanning alpha/delta and beta/gamma chains. TCRdb re-derived calls from the reads in MiXCR, one entry per CDR3 protein. The sample consists of more than 30,000 distinct CDR3 sequences, roughly an eighth of them appearing once. Material: a population of CD138-negative cells sorted from bone marrow. These receptors all come from a donor at least 40 years old with multiple myeloma.

This clonotype occurred many times. The gene calls are TRBV29-1 and TRBJ1-2; 9 bases fit TRBD1. The germline V gene has CDR1 SQVTM and CDR2 ANQGSEA. V shed 6 bases and J 7 bases; nucleotides not matched to a gene: 3. The CDR3 spans 11 residues. The CDR3 nucleotides are TGCAGCGTGGACAGGGGAGGTGGCTACACCTTC. Translated, it gives CSVDRGGGYTF.

Note on this clonotype: One base away lies a much larger clone, so this may be a sequencing read error. The chain uses TRBV20-1 and TRBJ2-1; D unclear. Per the germline V gene, CDR1 is DFQATT and CDR2 is SNEGSKA (reference sequence). CDR3 size: 14 residues. The CDR3 sequence is CSARTTSLGNEKFF. The CDR3, as DNA: TGCAGTGCTAGAACAACCTCTTTGGGTAATGAGAAGTTCTTC.

In this sample, this clonotype turned up many times. This chain connects TRBV4-1 to TRBJ2-7; a weak D match, TRBD2 (6 bases). Germline V CDR1 and CDR2: MGHRA, YSYEKL. The CDR3 has 14 residues. V was cut by 1 base and J by 6 bases, with 13 bases left in between. CDR3 sequence (DNA): TGCGCCAGCAGCCAAGGTGTGACCGGGGGCGAGCAGTACTTC. Translation: CASSQGVTGGEQYF.

Ten or more counts support this clonotype. The gene calls are TRBV2 and TRBJ2-1, with 8 bases that match TRBD1. CDR1 is SNHLY, CDR2 FYNNEI, per germline. CDR3 length: 15 residues. J gave up 2 bases and V 6 bases, and 6 bases lay outside the gene matches. CDR3 region: CASRMTGETYNEQFF. The CDR3 nucleotides read TGTGCCAGCAGGATGACAGGGGAGACCTACAATGAGCAGTTCTTC.

This clonotype was seen ten or more times. This rearrangement joins TRBV10-1 to TRBJ2-1; D may be TRBD2 (5 bases). The CDR3 runs to 12 residues. Germline CDR1 WNHNN, CDR2 SYGVQD (reference sequence). V dropped 3 bases and J dropped 9 bases, with 9 bases sitting between them. The CDR3 region has the DNA TGCGCCAGCAGTGACCCCGCGGGTGAGCAGTTCTTC. Residues: CASSDPAGEQFF.

This clonotype was picked up many times. The J gene is TRBJ2-1, the V gene TRBV6-6, with a tentative D call TRBD2 (6 bases). Per the germline V gene, CDR1 is MNHNY and CDR2 is SVGAGI (reference sequence). V gave up 5 bases and J gave up 0 bases, with 14 bases separating them. This CDR3 is 16 amino acids long. The CDR3: CASSPRSGVSYNEQFF. The CDR3 region has the DNA TGTGCCAGCAGTCCTCGTAGCGGCGTCTCCTACAATGAGCAGTTCTTC.

The genes are TRBV4-3 and TRBJ2-5, with D hard to call. Germline-derived CDR1 and CDR2 are LGHNA and YSLEER. V was clipped by 2 bases and J by 2 bases, with 6 bases between them. This CDR3 is built from 13 residues. CDR3 DNA sequence: TGCGCCAGCAGCCAACCGCAGCAAGAGACCCAGTACTTC. It encodes CASSQPQQETQYF.

This clonotype occurred many times. The chain recombines TRBV10-3 with TRBJ2-3, with TRBD2 matching 7 bases. Per the germline V gene, CDR1 is ENHRY and CDR2 is SYGVKD. V shed 11 bases, J shed 2 bases, and the junction held 7 bases outside the gene matches. The CDR3 is 13 amino acids. The CDR3 reads CAASGKTTDTQYF. The DNA for the CDR3 is TGTGCCGCGAGCGGGAAGACCACAGATACGCAGTATTTT.

The J gene is TRBJ2-5, the V gene TRBV20-1, with D unresolved. There are 13 residues in the CDR3. Trimming removed 4 bases from V and 5 bases from J, with 14 bases in between. Germline V gene lookup returns CDR1 DFQATT and CDR2 SNEGSKA (reference sequence). The CDR3 region is CSAIYRSWETQYF. Written as DNA, the CDR3 is TGCAGTGCTATCTATCGGAGTTGGGAGACCCAGTACTTC.

This clonotype was recorded many times. V gene TRBV20-1 combines with J gene TRBJ2-7; TRBD1 agrees at 8 bases. The CDR3 extends over 15 amino acids. CDR1 is DFQATT, CDR2 SNEGSKA, per germline (reference sequence). J gave up 6 bases and V 0 bases, and 10 bases lay outside the gene matches. CDR3 coding DNA: TGCAGTGCTAGAGATCTTGGACAGGGTCCCCTCGAGCAGTACTTC. Its protein product is CSARDLGQGPLEQYF.

This clonotype was detected ten times or more. This chain connects TRBV29-1 to TRBJ2-7; a possible D gene is TRBD1 (5 bases). The germline gives CDR1 SQVTM, CDR2 ANQGSEA. The CDR3 sequence is 14 residues long. V lost 4 bases and J lost 0, with 13 bases in between. CDR3 DNA: TGCAGCGTTGCTCCCAGGGTGGGCTCCTACGAGCAGTACTTC. Translated, it gives CSVAPRVGSYEQYF.

Ten or more counts support this clonotype. CDR3 region: CATSGQTASSYNEQFF. CDR3 in DNA: TGTGCCACCAGCGGGCAGACAGCCAGCTCCTACAATGAGCAGTTCTTC. The V call is TRBV15, the J call TRBJ2-1, with D perhaps matching TRBD1 (5 bases). Germline V lookup: CDR1 LNHNV, CDR2 YYDKDF (reference sequence). Trimming removed 5 bases from V and 0 bases from J, with 14 bases in between. This CDR3 spans 16 amino acids.

Many counts were recorded for this clonotype. This chain joins TRBV20-1 and TRBJ2-5; D may be TRBD2 (5 bases). Germline-derived CDR1 and CDR2 are DFQATT and SNEGSKA (reference sequence). This CDR3 contains 15 residues. With 3 bases removed from V and 3 bases from J, the gap between germline ends came to 17 bases. The CDR3 spells CSASTVTSTKETQYF. Here the CDR3 DNA reads TGCAGTGCTAGCACCGTAACTAGTACTAAAGAGACCCAGTACTTC.

This clonotype was seen ten or more times. The chain recombines TRBV24-1 with TRBJ2-2, with a possible D match to TRBD1 (5 bases). V was pared by 3 bases and J by 1 base, with 17 bases between. Germline V gene lookup returns CDR1 KGHDR and CDR2 SFDVKD. The CDR3 runs to 18 residues. The CDR3 sequence is CATSDPPPGQLNTGELFF. CDR3 bases: TGTGCCACCAGTGATCCGCCCCCCGGACAACTGAACACCGGGGAGCTGTTTTTT.

There are many counts of this clonotype. This rearrangement joins TRBV20-1 to TRBJ2-2; no definite D call. This CDR3 region has 13 residues. Deletions cut 3 bases from V and 1 base from J, with 6 bases between. In germline, CDR1 is DFQATT, CDR2 SNEGSKA (reference sequence). DNA of the CDR3: TGCAGTGCTAGCCCGAAGAACACCGGGGAGCTGTTTTTT. It yields the protein CSASPKNTGELFF.

This clonotype was counted at least ten times. This chain uses TRBV29-1 with TRBJ2-7; D is uncertain. The CDR3 is 13 amino acids. Germline V gene sequence: CDR1 SQVTM, CDR2 ANQGSEA. V lost 2 bases and J 5 bases, leaving 13 bases between the germline ends. The CDR3 protein is CSVETRRGDEQYF. In DNA form, the CDR3 reads TGCAGCGTTGAAACCCGGCGTGGGGACGAGCAGTACTTC.

In the case of this clonotype: A much larger clone differs from this one at a single base, so this may be a read error. The chain joins TRBV5-4 to TRBJ1-4; no clear D gene. With the DNA end fitting TRBJ1-5 better, the J assignment may be wrong. The CDR3 covers 15 residues. Germline loops: CDR1 SGHNT, CDR2 YYREEE (reference sequence). The CDR3 is CASNLDGGSTDTQHF. The DNA of the CDR3 is TGTGCCAGCAACCTCGATGGCGGAAGCACAGATACGCAGCATTTT.

This clonotype has more than one count but fewer than ten. The V call is TRBV5-4, the J call TRBJ2-5; 7 bases line up with TRBD1. V lost 6 bases, J lost 0 bases, and 8 bases stayed unmatched. The length of the CDR3 is 15 residues. From germline, CDR1 is SGHNT and CDR2 YYREEE (reference sequence). The CDR3 DNA follows: TGTGCCAGCACCCAGGGACAGTCTCACCAAGAGACCCAGTACTTC. It yields the protein CASTQGQSHQETQYF.

The rearrangement uses TRBV12-3 or TRBV12-4 and TRBJ2-1; TRBD1 matches at 9 bases. V shed 6 bases, J shed 3 bases, and the junction held 6 bases outside the gene matches. The CDR3 consists of 15 residues. The CDR3 is CASSHTGGGYNEQFF. The CDR3 nucleotides read TGTGCCAGCAGCCATACAGGGGGCGGCTACAATGAGCAGTTCTTC.

To note about this clonotype: This probably arose from a read error, given a far larger clone one base away. This chain links TRBV7-3 with TRBJ2-1; the D gene is possibly TRBD2 (5 bases). Germline V gene sequence: CDR1 SGHTA, CDR2 FQGTGA. This CDR3 comprises 16 residues. This CDR3 reads CASSLGAGRLHKEQFF. The CDR3 region has the DNA TGTGCCAGCAGCTTAGGCGCGGGCAGGCTTCACAAGGAGCAGTTCTTC.

As concerns this clonotype: A far larger clone is off by one base, so a read error is likely. J is TRBJ2-1 and V is TRBV7-2; D may be TRBD2 (5 bases). The CDR3 is 17 amino acids. Trimming removed 5 bases from V and 1 base from J, with 18 bases in between. Germline CDR1 and CDR2: SGHTA and FQGNSA. CDR3 nucleotide sequence: TGTGCCAGCAGCCCCCGCTCCCGCTCGGGGTCCTACAATGAGCAGTTCTTC. It translates to CASSPRSRSGSYNEQFF.

In its sample, this clonotype was seen many times. Written as DNA, the CDR3 is TGTGCCTGGAGCTCAGGGGACAATCAGCCCCAGCATTTT. This codes for CAWSSGDNQPQHF. This chain joins TRBV30 and TRBJ1-5; a weak D match, TRBD1 (6 bases). This CDR3 contains 13 residues. Trimming stripped 3 bases from V and 3 bases from J, with 9 bases between. CDR1 GTSNPN and CDR2 SVGIG come from the germline V gene (reference sequence).

The table lists this clonotype with many counts. The rearrangement joins TRBV15 to TRBJ1-5, with D possibly TRBD1 on 6 matching bases. This CDR3 is 16 amino acids long. CDR1 and CDR2 (germline): LNHNV, YYDKDF (reference sequence). V dropped 0 bases and J dropped 1 base, with 10 bases sitting between them. The CDR3 here is CATSRDTGLSNQPQHF. The CDR3, as DNA: TGTGCCACCAGCAGAGATACAGGGTTGAGCAATCAGCCCCAGCATTTT.

The table lists this clonotype with many counts. The chain recombines TRBV20-1 with TRBJ2-7; TRBD1 matches at 7 bases. J lost 4 bases, V lost 1 base, and 4 bases had no gene match. This CDR3 is 13 amino acids long. Germline V gene sequence: CDR1 DFQATT, CDR2 SNEGSKA (reference sequence). The CDR3 is CSARVNRGYEQYF. CDR3 coding DNA: TGCAGTGCTAGAGTCAACAGGGGTTACGAGCAGTACTTC.

This CDR3 reads CASSEGRLAGGRTDTQYF. In DNA, the CDR3 is TGTGCCAGCAGTGAAGGCCGACTAGCGGGAGGCCGCACAGATACGCAGTATTTT. The chain is built from TRBV6-1 and TRBJ2-3; 13 bases fit TRBD2. The germline CDR1 and CDR2 sequences are MNHNS and SASEGT. After removal of 1 base from V and 1 base from J, the junction contained 5 bases not matched to a gene. CDR3 length: 18 amino acids.

This clonotype was recorded at least ten times. V gene TRBV20-1 combines with J gene TRBJ2-6; D may be TRBD2 (6 bases). CDR1 is DFQATT, CDR2 SNEGSKA, per germline (reference sequence). Trimming removed 0 bases from V and 1 base from J, with 7 bases in between. CDR3 length equals 15 residues. The CDR3 nucleotides are TGCAGTGCTAGAGATGCGGGGTCTGGGGCCAACGTCCTGACTTTC. Translation: CSARDAGSGANVLTF.

At least ten counts were recorded for this clonotype. The rearrangement links TRBV12-3 or TRBV12-4 to TRBJ2-1; D uncertain. V was trimmed by 3 bases and J by 5 bases, leaving 8 bases between them. The CDR3 is 13 residues long. For the CDR3, the DNA is TGTGCCAGCAGTTTGGGTCTGAACAATGAGCAGTTCTTC. It specifies CASSLGLNNEQFF.

Details on this clonotype: A much larger clone lies one base from this, so it may be a read error. The chain is built from TRBV4-3 and TRBJ2-1; 9 nucleotides line up with TRBD1. Per germline, CDR1 LGHNA and CDR2 YSLEER. V lost 6 bases and J lost 12; bases outside the gene matches: 12. The CDR3 is 14 amino acids. The CDR3 DNA reads as TGCGCCAGCAGTTACAGGGGGCAAAGTAGTGGGCAGTTCTTC. Amino acids: CASSYRGQSSGQFF.

This clonotype was observed many times. The V gene is TRBV28, the J gene TRBJ2-1; D is undetermined. The germline CDR1 and CDR2 sequences are MDHEN and SYDVKM. Trimming cost V 3 bases and J 10 bases, with 19 bases left between them. The CDR3 sequence is 15 residues long. CDR3: CASSFLAQRRREQFF. The CDR3 region has the DNA TGTGCCAGCAGTTTTTTGGCACAGAGGCGTCGGGAGCAGTTCTTC.

This clonotype was seen repeatedly, ten times or more. The CDR3 is CASSKTESSYEQYF. The CDR3 DNA reads TGTGCCAGCAGTAAAACAGAGAGCTCCTACGAGCAGTACTTC. The V call is TRBV25-1, the J call TRBJ2-7; D remains unclear. The CDR3 runs 14 residues. Germline CDR1 and CDR2: MGHDK and SYGVNS. The V and J ends lost 5 bases and 0 bases respectively, with 11 bases between them.